This TCR beta chain stems from a study of cytomegalovirus exposure and HLA in healthy donors (dated by TCRdb to the late 2010s). General notes on the study: An earlier analysis of some 550 of the donors reported about 290 Gb of sequence data and 120 million or so unique TCR beta sequences from about 180 million T cells. To predict cytomegalovirus infection status, the study brought together high-throughput TCR immunosequencing, statistical association of individual TCRs with disease status, and machine learning. About 330 gigabases of sequencing data and approximately 91 million unique TCR sequences made up an early release that covered several hundred HLA-typed donors. An earlier analysis of approximately 580 of the donors used high-throughput TCR beta sequencing to judge whether each TCR beta V gene segment behaved as functional or pseudogenic. A separate validation cohort of roughly 130 different subjects was used in addition to the approximately 700-subject first cohort. The study used immunosequencing to profile the T cell repertoires of approximately 690 subjects and linked those repertoires to cytomegalovirus serostatus. Every repertoire in the discovery cohort had been generated on one and the same sequencing platform. On average, around 240,000 unique TCR beta nucleotide sequences were sequenced per donor among about 400 genotyped donors of the cohort, with about 17% of those sequences being non-productive. Donor age, sex, ethnicity and CMV serostatus were compiled alongside the repertoire data. To study patterns of TCR occurrence, a later analysis re-analyzed previously published TCR beta repertoires from more than 550 donors and added high-resolution HLA genotyping. A later genetic analysis took genome-wide SNP genotypes for about 55% of the 666 donors and used that subset as a discovery cohort. Of the roughly 390 genotyped donors, around 81% fell in the genetic ancestry cluster associated with self-reported Caucasian donors. The aim of the study was to test whether cataloging public T cell receptors could identify signatures of past pathogen exposure. Typing coverage differed by locus: A, B, C, DRB1 and DQB1 were typed in roughly 620-630 donors, DQA1 in 522, DPA1 in some 610, and DPB1 in roughly 450. About 5 DR-DQ haplotypes were handled as single units for association and clustering, since linkage in the cohort was strong. Rather than drawing on any new phenotypic data, the later analysis identified candidate immune exposures from TCR beta sequences and the way those sequences occurred across donors. Class I and class II HLA loci were covered by the typing at four-digit resolution. What the study reported, not specific to this receptor: Strong co-occurrence of HLA alleles, especially DR and DQ, made assigning TCR associations to individual alleles difficult. In a later genetic analysis, a missense DCLRE1C variant was associated with V-gene and J-gene trimming of TCR beta chains, and the association was replicated in an independent cohort. Because HLA typing was unavailable for some donors at each locus, only the typed subset was used in association tests. Specific HLA alleles were associated with 16,951 TCR beta sequences at a false discovery rate of 0.05 in a later analysis. A further reported finding was that TCR beta sequences accurately predicted the HLA-A and HLA-B alleles for most subjects in the first cohort. While some public TCRs were present in many individuals, most TCR sequences turned up only very rarely across donors. Because counts were too low, about 15 rarely observed V segments, including chromosome 9 orphons, were left out of the earlier analysis of about 500 of the donors. Linkage disequilibrium might explain the correlated functional status among segregating V segments, but an unknown experimental factor could not be ruled out. Compared with equally common non-associated chains, HLA-associated TCR beta chains in a later analysis were more clonally expanded and had lower generation probabilities. A few of the identified cytomegalovirus-associated TCR beta chains were confirmed in vitro to be specific for cytomegalovirus antigens. The classifier was reported to diagnose cytomegalovirus status with high specificity and sensitivity in both the original and validation cohorts. The study listed 150 to 200 TCR beta chains as associated with cytomegalovirus. Sequencing depth was assumed to be roughly uniform across donors in the presence/absence analyses, though that assumption may not hold. Only TCR beta chains were sequenced in this cohort, and the absence of alpha or paired-chain data limited detectable features. A later genetic analysis reported fewer N-insertions in productive TCRs among donors in an Asian-associated ancestry cluster than the roughly 640-donor mean. According to the authors, the approach could potentially be generalized to other disease states and immunological phenotypes. An earlier analysis of roughly 570 of the donors showed that most TCR beta V segments appeared in productive rearrangements either about 87% or about 30% of the time, which broadly matched IMGT annotations. A group of highly shared sequence variants was considered likely to be a technical artifact of the sequencing pipeline. In a later analysis, several top co-occurrence clusters were reported to appear linked to parvovirus B19, influenza, CMV and Epstein-Barr virus. According to a later analysis, TCR association rates differed among HLA loci, with DRB1 alleles showing the most associated TCRs and HLA-C alleles showing the fewest. According to a later analysis, most CMV-associated TCR beta chains appeared to be HLA-restricted, and the HLA associations seemed to be driven largely by CMV exposure. CMV serostatus was the only immune exposure information available for the cohort. Some IMGT-functional V segments, including TRBV6-2 and TRBV6-3, could not be told apart with the 87-base-pair reads, so those segments were excluded.

The library was built by means of the immunoSEQ multiplex PCR assay. The multiplex PCR relied on a mix of 60 forward primers for TCR Vbeta segments and 13 reverse primers for TCR Jbeta segments. A multiplex PCR assay on genomic DNA amplified the CDR3 region of rearranged TCR beta genes. The amplified TCR beta libraries were sequenced on the Illumina HiSeq System as 87-base-pair reads. For the original study's pipeline: A later analysis counted about 80 million unique TCR beta chains across the 640 or so repertoires, and some 11 million of these chains were shared by at least two donors. Raw reads were error-corrected and collapsed into unique sequences by a nearest-neighbor algorithm in which closely related sequences were merged to remove PCR and sequencing errors. To assign V, D and J gene segments, CDR3 sequences were aligned to IMGT reference sequences. Each retained sequence needed at least a six-nucleotide match to both a V gene segment and a J gene segment. A rearrangement was called productive if the CDR3 had no stop codons and remained in frame with V and J, and every other rearrangement was called non-productive. Following IMGT convention, CDR3 was defined as the stretch from the second conserved V-encoded cysteine to the conserved J-encoded phenylalanine. In an earlier analysis of around 600 of the donors, sequences lacking an unambiguous match to a single V gene segment were excluded. In an earlier analysis of a few hundred of the donors, V segments were called functional above 56.7% productive rearrangements and were called segregating when the between-donor standard deviation exceeded 5%. A statistical classification framework was built for diagnosing cytomegalovirus status from the catalog of TCR beta chain sequences. V and J gene assignment, in a later analysis, came from comparing TCR nucleotide sequences with IMGT/GENE-DB human TR gene sequences. A later analysis assigned CDR3 sequences and most-parsimonious VDJ recombination scenarios with the TCRdist pipeline. In a later analysis, every TCR beta chain was defined by the combination of its CDR3 amino acid sequence and its V-gene family, and reads without a unique V-gene family were dropped. A later analysis removed several hundred highly shared, low-generation-probability nucleotide sequences to deal with suspected cross-contamination and a sequencing artifact. For each public chain, a later analysis derived a clonal expansion index from normalized ranks of inferred template counts within each repertoire. Generation probabilities in a later analysis came from a VDJ recombination model fitted to out-of-frame rearrangements, and those results were checked against IGoR. In a later analysis, TCR-TCR, TCR-HLA and TCR-CMV co-occurrence was scored with hypergeometric tests, and a repertoire-size bias correction was applied to TCR pairs. In a later analysis, false discovery rates were estimated by permuting HLA or CMV assignments 20 times. In a later analysis, co-occurring TCRs were grouped using DBSCAN, with TCRdist sequence similarity added in when clustering inside HLA-allele-positive subsets. For co-occurrence clustering, repertoires with fewer than 30,000 or more than 120,000 public chains were excluded, along with 5 or 6 repertoires with anomalous nucleotide sharing. The clones in this table, taken by TCRdb from immuneACCESS, are in-frame only. Not every clone is retained; where verified, under half of the shortfall comes from an unresolved V gene, and the cause of the rest is unknown. V, J and clone size are those of that table, while D and trimming were read from the DNA. This sample comprises roughly 190,000 clones, roughly nine tenths of them detected only once. The leading ten clones occupy around 0.98% of the sample.

In total, more than 500 healthy bone marrow donors made up the cohort. At the time of sampling, every cohort member was nominally healthy, though immune exposures that went unrecorded were likely present. The donor tested CMV seronegative and was one of the 352 seronegative cohort members. A peripheral blood sample was collected from each donor, and TCR beta sequencing was performed on peripheral blood mononuclear cells. The Qiagen DNeasy Blood Extraction Kit was used to extract genomic DNA from the blood cell samples. The CDR3 holds 13 amino acids from the cysteine to the phenylalanine. Of the read, only the CDR3 DNA is kept; its 39 bases are in frame from base 1. From the germline V gene, CDR1 is MDHEN and CDR2 is SYDVKM. V loses 6 bases at its end and J loses 2 bases; junction bases beyond the gene matches: 3. Note on this clone: The antigen it binds to is not known. Base qualities were left out, and no much larger clone turns up one base away.

The chain joins TRBV28 to TRBJ2-7, with 8 middle bases fitting TRBD2. The sequenced sample consisted of PBMCs. This receptor was obtained from a boy aged 2 to 9 in good health and CMV-seronegative. The CDR3 here reads CASRVAGTYEQYF. The base sequence is TGTGCCAGCAGAGTAGCGGGAACCTACGAGCAGTACTTC.